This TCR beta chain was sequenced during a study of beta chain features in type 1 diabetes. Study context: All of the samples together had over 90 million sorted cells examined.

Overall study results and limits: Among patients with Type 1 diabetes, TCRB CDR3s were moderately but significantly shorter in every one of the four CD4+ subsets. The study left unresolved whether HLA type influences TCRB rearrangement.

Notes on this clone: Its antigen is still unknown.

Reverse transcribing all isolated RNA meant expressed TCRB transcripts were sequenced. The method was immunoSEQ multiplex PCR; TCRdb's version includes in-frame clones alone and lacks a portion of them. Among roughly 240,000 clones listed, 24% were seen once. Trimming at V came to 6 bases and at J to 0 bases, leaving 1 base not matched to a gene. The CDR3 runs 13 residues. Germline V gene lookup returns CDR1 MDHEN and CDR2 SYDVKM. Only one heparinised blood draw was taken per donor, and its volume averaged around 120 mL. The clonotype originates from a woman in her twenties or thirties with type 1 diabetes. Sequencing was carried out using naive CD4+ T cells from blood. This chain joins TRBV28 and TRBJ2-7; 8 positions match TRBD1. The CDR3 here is CASRGTGSYEQYF. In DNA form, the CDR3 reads TGTGCCAGCAGGGGGACAGGCTCCTACGAGCAGTACTTC. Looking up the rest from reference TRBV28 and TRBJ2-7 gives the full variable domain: DVKVTQSSRYLVKRTGEKVFLECVQDMDHENMFWYRQDPGLGLRLIYFSYDVKMKEKGDIPEGYSVSREKKERFSLILESASTNQTSMYLCASRGTGSYEQYFGPGTRLTVT.